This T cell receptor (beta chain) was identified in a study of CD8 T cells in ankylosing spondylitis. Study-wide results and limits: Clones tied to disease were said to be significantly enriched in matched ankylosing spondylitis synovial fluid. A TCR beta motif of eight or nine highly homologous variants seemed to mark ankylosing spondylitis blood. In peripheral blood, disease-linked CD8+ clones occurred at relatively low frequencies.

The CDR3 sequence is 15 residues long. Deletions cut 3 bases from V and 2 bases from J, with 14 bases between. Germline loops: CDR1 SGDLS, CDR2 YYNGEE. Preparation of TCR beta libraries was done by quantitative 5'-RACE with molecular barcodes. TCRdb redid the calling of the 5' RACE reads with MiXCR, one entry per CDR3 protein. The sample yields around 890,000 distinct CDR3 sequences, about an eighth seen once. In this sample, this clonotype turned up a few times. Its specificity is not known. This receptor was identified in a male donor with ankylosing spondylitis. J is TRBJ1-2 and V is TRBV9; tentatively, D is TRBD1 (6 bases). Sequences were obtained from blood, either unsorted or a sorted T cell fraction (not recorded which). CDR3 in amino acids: CASSAHITGNYGYTF. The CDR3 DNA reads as TGTGCCAGCAGCGCTCACATTACAGGGAACTATGGCTACACCTTC.